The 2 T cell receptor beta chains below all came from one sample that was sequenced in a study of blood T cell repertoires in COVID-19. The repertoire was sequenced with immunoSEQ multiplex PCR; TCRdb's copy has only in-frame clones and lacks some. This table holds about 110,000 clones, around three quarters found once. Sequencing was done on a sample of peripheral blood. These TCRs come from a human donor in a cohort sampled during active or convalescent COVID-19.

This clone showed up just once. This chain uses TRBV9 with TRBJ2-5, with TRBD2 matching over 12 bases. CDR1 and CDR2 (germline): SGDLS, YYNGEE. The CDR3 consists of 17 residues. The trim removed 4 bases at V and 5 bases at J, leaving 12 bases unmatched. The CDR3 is CASSTPTSGSSVETQYF. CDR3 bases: TGTGCCAGCAGCACACCGACTAGCGGGAGTTCCGTGGAGACCCAGTACTTC.

CDR3 sequence (DNA): TGTGCCAGCAGTTTCCCGGGACTCATAGGAAACACCATATATTTT. Translation: CASSFPGLIGNTIYF. The chain combines TRBV28 with TRBJ1-3, with a possible D match to TRBD1 (5 bases). V was pared by 3 bases and J by 4 bases, with 13 bases between. The CDR3 contains 15 residues. Looked up from germline, CDR1 is MDHEN and CDR2 is SYDVKM. The whole variable domain, remainder taken from reference TRBV28 and TRBJ1-3, is DVKVTQSSRYLVKRTGEKVFLECVQDMDHENMFWYRQDPGLGLRLIYFSYDVKMKEKGDIPEGYSVSREKKERFSLILESASTNQTSMYLCASSFPGLIGNTIYFGEGSWLTVV.